This TCR beta chain was captured by sequencing in a study of blood T cell repertoires in COVID-19. This clone is a singleton in its sample. Study processing details: Researchers report that nucleated cell counts were estimated from reference gene primer amplification. Only in-frame clones appear in the TCRdb table, and some are missing; sequencing was by immunoSEQ multiplex PCR. The V and J calls and clone size are taken from that table; D and trimming were inferred from the DNA. Among hundreds of thousands of clones listed, 75% to 90% were seen once. Participants were aged roughly 18 to 100 years from roughly 26 US areas. Germline V CDR1 and CDR2: SGHTS, YDEGEE. J gave up 2 bases and V 4 bases, and 8 bases lay outside the gene matches. This CDR3 has 16 residues.

This chain joins TRBV5-8 and TRBJ2-1, with 8 bases identical to TRBD2. Sequenced material: PBMCs or T cells enriched from blood (not recorded which). The receptor was isolated from a woman aged 40 to 49 who had recovered from COVID-19. CDR3 loop: CASSLRSGSPYNEQFF. As DNA, the CDR3 is TGTGCCAGCAGCCTTCGGAGCGGGAGCCCCTACAATGAGCAGTTCTTC.